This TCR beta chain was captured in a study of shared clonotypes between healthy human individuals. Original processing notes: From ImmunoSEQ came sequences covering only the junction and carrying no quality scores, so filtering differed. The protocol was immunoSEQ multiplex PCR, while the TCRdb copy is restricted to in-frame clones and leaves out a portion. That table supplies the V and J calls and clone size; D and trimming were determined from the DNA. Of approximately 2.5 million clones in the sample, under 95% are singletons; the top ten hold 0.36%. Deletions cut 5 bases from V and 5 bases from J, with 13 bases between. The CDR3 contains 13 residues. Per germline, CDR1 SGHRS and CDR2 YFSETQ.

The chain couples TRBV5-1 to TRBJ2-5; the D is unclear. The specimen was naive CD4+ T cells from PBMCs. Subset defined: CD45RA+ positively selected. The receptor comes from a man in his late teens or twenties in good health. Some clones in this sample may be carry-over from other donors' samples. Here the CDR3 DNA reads TGCGCCAGCAGGCCAACAAGGTCGGAGACCCAGTACTTC. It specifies CASRPTRSETQYF.